Ten or more counts support the clone carrying this T cell receptor beta chain. Its antigen remains unknown. These data are taken from a study of T cell repertoires in cytomegalovirus infection. In the study overall: HLA-B-restricted CMV epitopes that are well studied, plus recently identified HLA-C-restricted ones, were used by the study. General study findings and limits: There were HLA-C-restricted CMV-specific TCR beta clonotypes dominating the ex vivo response.

One entry per CDR3 protein, called by TCRdb with MiXCR from the reads. The repertoire consists of some 940,000 distinct CDR3 sequences, with around 30% occurring once and the leading ten covering 11% to 15%. This CDR3 has 14 amino acids. V lost 4 bases and J 3 bases, leaving 10 bases between the germline ends. Germline CDR1 is MNHNS and CDR2 is SASEGT. J is TRBJ1-5 and V is TRBV6-1; D possibly corresponds to TRBD1 (5 bases). The material sequenced was cultured CD8+ T cells from PBMCs, taken from culture after CMV antigen stimulation. The TCR comes from a human donor in good health (CMV status not recorded). Some clones in this sample may be carry-over from other donors' samples. Written as DNA, the CDR3 is TGTGCCAGCAGTGGAATGGACACCAATCAGCCCCAGCATTTT. Its translation is CASSGMDTNQPQHF.